This T cell receptor (beta chain) emerged from a study of immune cell composition in non-small cell lung cancer. Generated by immunoSEQ multiplex PCR, the TCRdb table keeps only in-frame clones and is missing some. The sample consists of about 2,900 clones, around 81% of them appearing once. This CDR3 is built from 13 residues. CDR1 and CDR2 (germline): KGHSH, LQKENI. Trimming stripped 3 bases from V and 3 bases from J, with 9 bases between. These data were also reused for a study on CD4 T cells in lung cancer. That paper notes: CD4+ clones recognizing candidate mutation-encoded neoepitopes were isolated from blood. Before giving blood, patients had received treatments including platinum chemotherapy, some also nivolumab or pembrolizumab. Some blood responses might reflect in vitro priming of naive T cells.

This sequence joins TRBV18 and TRBJ2-7, with D maybe TRBD1 (6 bases). The TCR comes from a human donor with non-small cell lung cancer. The sequenced material came from lung tumor tissue. CDR3 bases: TGTGCCAGCTCACCGAACAGGGACTACGAGCAGTACTTC. It yields the protein CASSPNRDYEQYF.